The next 26 T cell receptor beta chains were all read from a single sample in a study of blood T cell repertoires in COVID-19. Repertoires were generated with immunoSEQ multiplex PCR, while TCRdb's copy carries only in-frame clones and drops some. The table has roughly 220,000 clones, around 84% seen once. The specimen was peripheral blood. All receptors derive from a woman in her 40s who had recovered from COVID-19.

V usage is TRBV15 and J usage is TRBJ1-1; D gene ambiguous. CDR1 and CDR2 from the germline V gene are LNHNV and YYDKDF (reference sequence). This CDR3 contains 14 residues. With 0 bases removed from V and 5 bases from J, the gap between germline ends came to 10 bases. The CDR3 DNA follows: TGTGCCACCAGCAGAGACGGGAGTGGAACTGAAGCTTTCTTT. Protein: CATSRDGSGTEAFF.

This clone was counted a few times. The chain carries TRBV4-2 and TRBJ2-2, with D possibly TRBD2 on 6 matching bases. Trimming stripped 0 bases from V and 3 bases from J, with 8 bases between. The CDR3 has 15 residues. Germline CDR1 is LGHNA and CDR2 is YNFKEQ. The CDR3 loop reads CASSQEGDYTGELFF. In nucleotides, the CDR3 is TGTGCCAGCAGCCAAGAAGGGGACTACACCGGGGAGCTGTTTTTT.

This rearrangement joins TRBV12-5 to TRBJ1-2; 7 nucleotides match TRBD1. Trimming removed 1 base from V and 6 bases from J; junction bases left unmatched: 5. Looked up from germline, CDR1 is LGHNT and CDR2 is FRNRAP. The CDR3 loop spans 14 amino acids. CDR3 amino acids: CASGLGQQGNGYTF. CDR3 nucleotides: TGTGCTAGTGGTTTGGGCCAACAGGGGAATGGCTACACCTTC.

This clone showed up just once. The V and J genes are TRBV29-1 and TRBJ1-1, with D tentatively TRBD1 (6 bases). Trimming cost V 7 bases and J 1 base, with 16 bases left between them. This CDR3 has 14 residues. In germline, CDR1 is SQVTM, CDR2 ANQGSEA. The CDR3 loop is CSGEEGGSNTEAFF. The CDR3 nucleotides are TGCAGCGGAGAAGAGGGGGGGTCGAACACTGAAGCTTTCTTT.

The chain uses TRBV13 and TRBJ2-2; no definite D call. The CDR3 has 15 amino acids. Germline V CDR1 and CDR2: PRHDT, FYEKMQ (reference sequence). V was shortened by 0 bases and J by 6 bases, with 11 bases between the two germline ends. The CDR3 coding sequence is TGTGCCAGCAGCTTAGGCCAGGCCGCTCCCGGGGAGCTGTTTTTT. This encodes CASSLGQAAPGELFF.

This clone showed up just once. V is TRBV5-4 and J is TRBJ2-3, with D possibly TRBD2 on 5 matching bases. Trimming cost V 4 bases and J 0 bases, with 15 bases left between them. Looked up from germline, CDR1 is SGHNT and CDR2 is YYREEE (reference sequence). The CDR3 consists of 16 residues. CDR3 sequence reads: CASSPEAEISTDTQYF. The DNA of the CDR3 is TGTGCCAGCAGCCCTGAAGCGGAGATAAGCACAGATACGCAGTATTTT.

The chain couples TRBV3-1 (or the pseudogene TRBV3-2) to TRBJ1-3, with a weak D call TRBD1 (6 bases). V was cut by 1 base and J by 3 bases, with 10 bases left in between. Germline V gene data show CDR1 as LGHDT and CDR2 as YNNKEL (reference sequence). This CDR3 spans 15 amino acids. As DNA, the CDR3 is TGTGCCAGCAGCCAAGTAGGGGGTGTTGGAAACACCATATATTTT. Protein sequence: CASSQVGGVGNTIYF.

This clone turned up a few times. This chain links TRBV7-2 with TRBJ2-2, with 7 bases aligning to TRBD2. The CDR3 totals 14 residues. CDR1 and CDR2 (germline): SGHTA, FQGNSA. V dropped 2 bases and J dropped 8; count of bases not matched to a gene: 5. The CDR3 DNA reads as TGTGCCAGCAGCTTAAATGGCGGGGGAGGGGAGCTGTTTTTT. Amino acid sequence: CASSLNGGGGELFF.

CDR3 amino acids: CASSLYGTSGGSTDTQYF. CDR3 bases: TGTGCCAGCAGTTTATATGGGACTAGCGGGGGAAGCACAGATACGCAGTATTTT. This rearrangement joins TRBV28 to TRBJ2-3; 14 nucleotides agree with TRBD2. The V gene's germline CDR1 is MDHEN and CDR2 SYDVKM. CDR3 size: 18 residues. The V segment lost 1 base and the J segment 0 bases; nucleotides outside the gene matches: 3.

The chain couples TRBV19 to TRBJ2-2; 7 bases line up with TRBD1. V lost 5 bases to trimming and J lost 3 bases; unmatched junction nucleotides: 9. CDR1 is LNHDA and CDR2 is SQIVND in the germline V gene (reference sequence). This CDR3 is built from 16 residues. Here the CDR3 reads CASSARQGKDTGELFF. As DNA, the CDR3 is TGTGCCAGTAGTGCCCGACAGGGTAAGGACACCGGGGAGCTGTTTTTT.

The chain is built from TRBV7-6 and TRBJ1-1, with D possibly TRBD1 on 6 matching bases. This CDR3 region has 18 residues. Trimming cost V 5 bases and J 0 bases, with 22 bases left between them. The germline CDR1 and CDR2 sequences are SGHVS and FNYEAQ. CDR3 nucleotide sequence: TGTGCCAGCAGCGTACAACCGCCAGGGAGGGGGATGAACACTGAAGCTTTCTTT. It is translated as CASSVQPPGRGMNTEAFF.

The chain has TRBV6-5 and TRBJ1-2; weak D call: TRBD1 (5 bases). Trimming pared 6 bases from V and 1 base from J, leaving 15 bases between. Per the germline V gene, CDR1 is MNHEY and CDR2 is SVGAGI. This CDR3 contains 15 residues. CDR3 in DNA: TGTGCCAGCAGGGGATCGGGACTCATTAACTATGGCTACACCTTC. Translation gives CASRGSGLINYGYTF.

The genes are TRBV21-1 and TRBJ2-7; whether TRBD2, the table's D call, matches the DNA was not checked. TRBV21-1 is given as a pseudogene. The CDR3 extends over 14 amino acids. CDR3 sequence: CASHRPGLSYEQYF. The CDR3 DNA reads as TGTGCCAGTCACCGCCCGGGACTTTCCTACGAGCAGTACTTC.

This clone was observed a handful of times. This rearrangement joins TRBV30 to TRBJ2-3; 12 positions agree with TRBD2. The CDR3 loop spans 16 amino acids. In germline, CDR1 is GTSNPN, CDR2 SVGIG (reference sequence). V dropped 4 bases and J dropped 0; count of bases not matched to a gene: 5. CDR3 sequence reads: CAWTSGGDPSTDTQYF. In DNA form, the CDR3 reads TGTGCCTGGACTAGCGGGGGGGACCCTAGCACAGATACGCAGTATTTT.

The chain carries TRBV5-1 and TRBJ2-5; the match to TRBD2 covers 9 bases. This CDR3 has 15 amino acids. CDR1 is SGHRS and CDR2 is YFSETQ in the germline V gene. The junction had 9 bases not matched to a gene; V was cut back by 5 bases and J by 4 bases. The CDR3 bases are TGCGCCAGCAGAGTGGGAGCGGGGGGAGGAGAGACCCAGTACTTC. It codes for CASRVGAGGGETQYF.

The chain uses TRBV28 and TRBJ2-7, with D possibly being TRBD1 (6 bases). V shed 3 bases and J shed 3 bases, with 18 bases lying between them. The CDR3 is 16 amino acids. Germline CDR1 and CDR2: MDHEN and SYDVKM. CDR3 sequence reads: CASSLGTGLSDYEQYF. For the CDR3, the DNA is TGTGCCAGCAGTTTGGGAACAGGGTTAAGCGACTACGAGCAGTACTTC. Full variable domain (remainder filled in from reference TRBV28 and TRBJ2-7): DVKVTQSSRYLVKRTGEKVFLECVQDMDHENMFWYRQDPGLGLRLIYFSYDVKMKEKGDIPEGYSVSREKKERFSLILESASTNQTSMYLCASSLGTGLSDYEQYFGPGTRLTVT.

The chain's CDR3 is CASSLGGALADTQYF. CDR3 sequence (DNA): TGTGCCAGCAGCCTCGGGGGGGCATTAGCAGATACGCAGTATTTT. The V and J genes are TRBV14 and TRBJ2-3, with 8 bases aligning to TRBD2. CDR1 SGHDN and CDR2 FVKESK come from the germline V gene. This CDR3 spans 15 amino acids. V was pared by 4 bases and J by 4 bases, with 7 bases of the junction left unmatched.

CDR3 sequence (DNA): TGTGCCACCAGCAGAGATTTTAGCGCATACGAGCAGTACTTC. This codes for CATSRDFSAYEQYF. V and J are TRBV15 and TRBJ2-7, with a weak D call TRBD2 (5 bases). Germline V gene lookup returns CDR1 LNHNV and CDR2 YYDKDF (reference sequence). Between the trimmed V and J ends, which lost 0 bases and 4 bases, there was a span of 10 bases. This CDR3 has 14 amino acids.

This rearrangement joins TRBV5-5 to TRBJ1-1; D call uncertain. This CDR3 has 12 residues. V was clipped by 0 bases and J by 9 bases, with 9 bases between them. From germline, CDR1 is SGHKS and CDR2 YYEKEE (reference sequence). CDR3 sequence (DNA): TGTGCCAGCAGCTTGGACACAATAAAAGCTTTCTTT. It specifies CASSLDTIKAFF.

A word on this clone: At the DNA level, this CDR3 is encoded by other sequences in the same sample as well. The rearrangement uses TRBV28 and TRBJ2-7; 11 bases are shared with TRBD1. J lost 4 bases, V lost 5 bases, and 4 bases had no gene match. CDR1 is MDHEN, CDR2 SYDVKM, per germline. The CDR3 consists of 14 residues. CDR3 sequence (DNA): TGTGCCAGCAGTCCCGGGACAGGGGGTTACGAGCAGTACTTC. This encodes CASSPGTGGYEQYF.

The V gene is TRBV30, the J gene TRBJ2-5; tentative D call: TRBD2 (6 bases). The CDR3 extends over 13 amino acids. Germline V gene data show CDR1 as GTSNPN and CDR2 as SVGIG (reference sequence). V was shortened by 5 bases and J by 1 base, with 11 bases between the two germline ends. CDR3 DNA: TGTGCCTGGGACCCGGGACTCCAAGAGACCCAGTACTTC. It yields the protein CAWDPGLQETQYF.

The chain couples TRBV4-2 to TRBJ2-1; 10 nucleotides agree with TRBD2. The V gene's germline CDR1 is LGHNA and CDR2 YNFKEQ. The J segment lost 8 bases and the V segment lost 0 bases, leaving 4 bases of the junction unmatched. This CDR3 has 15 amino acids. This chain's CDR3 is CASSQDLSGGDEQFF. In DNA form, the CDR3 reads TGTGCCAGCAGCCAAGATCTAAGCGGGGGGGATGAGCAGTTCTTC.

The chain has TRBV19 and TRBJ1-1; no clear D gene. CDR1 is LNHDA, CDR2 SQIVND, per germline (reference sequence). V shed 0 bases and J shed 5 bases, with 7 bases lying between them. This CDR3 contains 13 residues. CDR3: CASSIDRETEAFF. Written as DNA, the CDR3 is TGTGCCAGTAGTATAGATCGGGAAACTGAAGCTTTCTTT.

The CDR3 spells CASSRDSLTIYF. In DNA form, the CDR3 reads TGTGCCAGCAGCAGGGACTCCCTGACCATATATTTT. This chain joins TRBV12-3 or TRBV12-4 and TRBJ1-3, with TRBD1 as a possible D gene (5 bases). V was cut by 6 bases and J by 10 bases, with 13 bases left in between. CDR3 length: 12 amino acids.

J is TRBJ1-2 and V is TRBV7-8; TRBD1 might be the D (5 bases). Looked up from germline, CDR1 is SGHVS and CDR2 is FQNEAQ. The ends were cut back, 5 bases at V and 1 base at J, with 8 bases in the middle. The CDR3 is 13 residues long. CDR3 sequence: CASSPGLNYGYTF. The DNA for the CDR3 is TGTGCCAGCAGCCCGGGACTTAACTATGGCTACACCTTC.

The V gene is TRBV5-6, the J gene TRBJ1-1; D possibly corresponds to TRBD1 (5 bases). The CDR3 length is 12 residues. CDR1 is SGHDT and CDR2 is YYEEEE in the germline V gene. The germline V and J ends were trimmed by 4 bases and 4 bases, with 8 bases remaining between them. CDR3 DNA: TGTGCCAGCAGCCCAGGGTTCACTGAAGCTTTCTTT. Its translation: CASSPGFTEAFF.